A selection of T cell receptor beta chains follows, all from one sample in a study of CD8 T cells in ankylosing spondylitis. TCRdb re-derived calls from the 5' RACE reads in MiXCR, one entry per CDR3 protein. The sample holds under 850,000 distinct CDR3 sequences, roughly 19% seen once. The sample consisted of blood, either unsorted or a sorted T cell fraction (not recorded which). Every receptor here comes from a male donor with ankylosing spondylitis. The CDR3 runs from the conserved cysteine through the conserved F or W. A D gene is named only where the DNA matches it firmly. A clone size is listed for some rows: how often the clone was seen (once, few, many), or a class if it is expanded.

d_gene	v_gene	abundance	j_gene	CDR3nt	CDR3aa
-	TRBV29-1	-	TRBJ2-7	TGCAGCGTTGAGGTTGGGGGGTTTGAGCAGTACTTC	CSVEVGGFEQYF
TRBD1	TRBV4-3	-	TRBJ1-1	TGCGCCAGCAGCTACACAACAGGGGACACTGAAGCTTTCTTT	CASSYTTGDTEAFF
TRBD1	TRBV24-1	few	TRBJ2-1	TGTGCCACCAGTGGAGGGACAGCCCCGGGCAATGAGCAGTTCTTC	CATSGGTAPGNEQFF
-	TRBV10-3	many	TRBJ2-3	TGTGCCATCAGCGACCTAGTGGGGCCCACAGATACGCAGTATTTT	CAISDLVGPTDTQYF
TRBD2	TRBV4-3	-	TRBJ2-2	TGCGCCAGCAGCCACCAGCTAGCGGGAGGGCCCAACACCGGGGAGCTGTTTTTT	CASSHQLAGGPNTGELFF
-	TRBV10-3	many	TRBJ1-1	TGTGCCATCAGTGAGAGAGAGGGGACGGGCACTGAAGCTTTCTTT	CAISEREGTGTEAFF
-	TRBV7-8	few	TRBJ1-3	TGTGCCAGCAGCCCAAGTCTAGGCCGCTCTGGAAACACCATATATTTT	CASSPSLGRSGNTIYF
-	TRBV12-3/TRBV12-4	-	TRBJ1-1	TGTGCCAGTCGCGGGGGAATGAACACTGAAGCTTTCTTT	CASRGGMNTEAFF
-	TRBV21-1	-	TRBJ2-5	TGTGCCAGCACCCTATATCAAGAGACCCAGTACTTC	CASTLYQETQYF
TRBD1	TRBV14	-	TRBJ1-2	TGTGCCAGCAGCCCACTGACAGGGGATGTCTATGGCTACACCTTC	CASSPLTGDVYGYTF
-	TRBV7-4	few	TRBJ1-5	TGTGCCAGCAGCCGTGTAAAGACTGGTTCCGTAATCCAGAATCAGCCCCAGCATTTT	CASSRVKTGSVIQNQPQHF
-	TRBV4-1	-	TRBJ1-1	TGCGCCAGCAGCCAAGTTTGGCCCATGAACACTGAAGCTTTCTTT	CASSQVWPMNTEAFF
-	TRBV5-1	-	TRBJ2-1	TGCGCCAGCAGCCCGGCAGGCCAGGGCCCTAGGCGGGAGCAGTTCTTC	CASSPAGQGPRREQFF
TRBD2	TRBV6-5	few	TRBJ2-1	TGTGCCAGCAGTTACAGGGCGGGACTAGCGGGCCTCCGAGGGGATGAGCAGTTCTTC	CASSYRAGLAGLRGDEQFF
-	TRBV4-1	-	TRBJ2-7	TGCGCCAGCAGCCAGACGAGACTGGGACAAGGAATGGGGCAGTACTTC	CASSQTRLGQGMGQYF
-	TRBV3-1	-	TRBJ1-6	TGTGCCAGCAGCCAAGGGAATTCACCCCTCCACTTT	CASSQGNSPLHF
-	TRBV10-3	few	TRBJ1-1	TGTGCCATCAGTGAGTCCGCTTCAGCCGCGGTGTCTGAAGCTTTCTTT	CAISESASAAVSEAFF
-	TRBV29-1	few	TRBJ1-2	TGCAGCGTTATGTCGGAGGGTGGCTATGGCTACACCTTC	CSVMSEGGYGYTF